This T cell receptor beta chain was recovered during a study of T cell responses to AZD1222 COVID-19 vaccine. Study-level findings and limits: Only a handful of people who got AZD1222 tested seropositive at baseline. Clonal diversity was possibly underestimated, and the donors were mostly white British, with more females.

Clones were sequenced by immunoSEQ multiplex PCR, and TCRdb holds only the in-frame ones, with some missing. In the table there are around 200,000 clones, around 94% of which are singletons. The CDR3 runs to 12 residues. V lost 3 bases to trimming and J lost 4 bases, with 6 bases between them. From germline, CDR1 is LGHNA and CDR2 YSLEER. Comments on this clone: Its antigen remains unidentified.

The specimen was peripheral blood, collected 28 days after the second AZD1222 dose. This rearrangement joins TRBV4-3 to TRBJ1-2; D unclear. The origin of this receptor is an adult who received the AZD1222 COVID-19 vaccine. The CDR3 coding sequence is TGCGCCAGCAGCCACTCGGCCTATGGCTACACCTTC. Translating gives CASSHSAYGYTF.